What follows are 4 T cell receptor beta chains derived from one specimen sequenced in a study of T cells in localized non-small cell lung cancer. Produced via immunoSEQ multiplex PCR; TCRdb's table is partial and in-frame only. Of around 9,200 clones listed, 89% are singletons. Material: peripheral blood, obtained before any cancer treatment. These TCRs come from a female donor aged 60 or older with stage II squamous cell lung carcinoma.

The V call is TRBV5-8, the J call TRBJ2-3; D uncertain. Germline CDR1 and CDR2: SGHTS and YDEGEE. This CDR3 spans 15 amino acids. V was cut by 0 bases and J by 3 bases, with 11 bases left in between. As DNA, the CDR3 is TGTGCCAGCAGCTTGGTCACCAGAGCTACAGATACGCAGTATTTT. Protein product: CASSLVTRATDTQYF. The entire variable domain, with the rest obtained from reference TRBV5-8 and TRBJ2-3, is as follows: EAGVTQSPTHLIKTRGQQATLRCSPISGHTSVYWYQQALGLGLQFLLWYDEGEERNRGNFPPRFSGRQFPNYSSELNVNALELEDSALYLCASSLVTRATDTQYFGPGTRLTVL.

Notes on this clone: At one boundary the junction diverges from the germline segment, which might be a read error. The chain uses TRBV19 and TRBJ2-3, with no clear D. Germline V gives CDR1 LNHDA, CDR2 SQIVND (reference sequence). This CDR3 contains 14 residues. The CDR3 is CVSSILAFTDTQYF. The CDR3 DNA is TGTGTCAGTAGTATCTTAGCCTTCACAGATACGCAGTATTTT. The full variable domain, with the rest looked up from reference TRBV19 and TRBJ2-3, is DGGITQSPKYLFRKEGQNVTLSCEQNLNHDAMYWYRQDPGQGLRLIYYSQIVNDFQKGDIAEGYSVSREKKESFPLTVTSAQKNPTAFYLCVSSILAFTDTQYFGPGTRLTVL.

The chain joins TRBV10-3 to TRBJ2-3; D call uncertain. This CDR3 comprises 13 residues. CDR1 and CDR2 from the germline V gene are ENHRY and SYGVKD. V was trimmed by 6 bases and J by 5 bases, leaving 12 bases between them. In nucleotides, the CDR3 is TGTGCCATCAGAACGCCGACCCTAGATACGCAGTATTTT. Protein: CAIRTPTLDTQYF.

The chain joins TRBV5-8 to TRBJ1-2, with D unclear. The V gene's germline CDR1 is SGHTS and CDR2 YDEGEE. The CDR3 runs 13 residues. V shed 1 base and J shed 7 bases, with 11 bases lying between them. CDR3 sequence: CASSLWEVSGYTF. DNA of the CDR3: TGTGCCAGCAGCTTGTGGGAGGTCTCTGGCTACACCTTC.